Below are 3 T cell receptor beta chains sequenced from a single sample in a study of T cells in Graves' hyperthyroidism and ophthalmopathy. The source material, RNA transcripts, was used to amplify TCR beta CDR3 regions. The TCR CDR3 first-round RT-PCR relied on the HTBI primer set. TCRdb redid the calling of the multiplex PCR reads with MiXCR, one entry per CDR3 protein. Of over 500,000 distinct CDR3 sequences listed, around 50% were seen once; the top ten hold approximately 44%. The material sequenced was peripheral blood or thyroid tissue (not recorded which). The receptors were sampled from an adult woman with Graves' disease, either hyperthyroidism or ophthalmopathy (not recorded which).

This chain connects TRBV6-2 or TRBV6-3 to TRBJ2-2; D gene unclear. This CDR3 comprises 11 residues. In germline, CDR1 is MNHEY, CDR2 SVGEGT. Trimming took 8 bases from V and 8 from J, leaving 9 bases between them. In nucleotides, the CDR3 is TGTGCCAGCGGAACCTCGGGGGAGCTGTTTTTT. It translates to CASGTSGELFF.

The V call is TRBV29-1, the J call TRBJ1-2; the D is unclear. This CDR3 region has 13 residues. Trimming shortened V by 2 bases and J by 7 bases, and 14 bases separated the two germline ends. Germline CDR1 is SQVTM and CDR2 is ANQGSEA. The CDR3 is CSVESVGFGGYTF. The CDR3 nucleotides read TGCAGCGTTGAATCAGTAGGGTTCGGTGGCTACACCTTC.

For this clonotype: Since a much larger clone is just one base distant, this may be a read error. The chain recombines TRBV7-2 with TRBJ2-3; no reliable D call. Per the germline V gene, CDR1 is SGHTA and CDR2 is FQGNSA. The CDR3 extends over 14 amino acids. Written as DNA, the CDR3 is TGTGCCAGCGGCTTACAATGGGGTCGAGATACGCAGTATTTT. It translates to CASGLQWGRDTQYF. The full variable domain, in which reference TRBV7-2 and TRBJ2-3 provide the parts outside the CDR3, is GAGVSQSPSNKVTEKGKDVELRCDPISGHTALYWYRQSLGQGLEFLIYFQGNSAPDKSGLPSDRFSAERTGGSVSTLTIQRTQQEDSAVYLCASGLQWGRDTQYFGPGTRLTVL.